The sequence of this T cell receptor beta chain was determined in a study of CD8 T cells in ankylosing spondylitis. Preparation of TCR beta libraries was done by quantitative 5'-RACE with molecular barcodes. TCRdb reprocessed the 5' RACE reads via MiXCR and lists one record per CDR3 protein. This repertoire shows 250,000 to 300,000 distinct CDR3 sequences, about 19% found once; its top ten account for roughly 8%. This clonotype was observed a handful of times. Its antigen is currently unknown. Points from the study as a whole: What appeared characteristic of ankylosing spondylitis blood was a TCR beta motif of fewer than ten highly homologous variants.

Material for sequencing was blood, either unsorted or a sorted T cell fraction (not recorded which). The sequence was collected from a male donor with ankylosing spondylitis or in good health (not recorded which).

The CDR3: CAISESKGGFGNEQFF. CDR3 nucleotide sequence: TGTGCCATCAGTGAGTCGAAGGGAGGTTTTGGCAATGAGCAGTTCTTC. The V gene is TRBV10-3, the J gene TRBJ2-1; D is possibly TRBD2 (6 bases). Germline V gene data show CDR1 as ENHRY and CDR2 as SYGVKD. V dropped 0 bases and J dropped 6 bases, with 15 bases sitting between them. The CDR3 runs 16 residues.